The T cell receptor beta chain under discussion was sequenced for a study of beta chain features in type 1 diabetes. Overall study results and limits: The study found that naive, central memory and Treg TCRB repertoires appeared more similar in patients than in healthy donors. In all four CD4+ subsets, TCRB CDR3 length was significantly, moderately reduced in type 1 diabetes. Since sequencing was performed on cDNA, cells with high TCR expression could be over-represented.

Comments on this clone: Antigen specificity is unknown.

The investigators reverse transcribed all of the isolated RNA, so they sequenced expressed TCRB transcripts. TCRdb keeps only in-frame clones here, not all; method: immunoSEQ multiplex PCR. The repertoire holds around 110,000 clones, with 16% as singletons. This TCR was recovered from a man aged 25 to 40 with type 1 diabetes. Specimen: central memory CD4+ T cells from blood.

The CDR3 bases are TGCGCCAGCAGCTTGACCACCGGGACAGCCCGGGAGACCCAGTACTTC. Translation gives CASSLTTGTARETQYF. The chain has TRBV5-1 and TRBJ2-5; 7 bases match TRBD1. The ends lost 1 base at V and 5 bases at J; junction bases unmatched: 11. The germline V gene encodes CDR1 SGHRS and CDR2 YFSETQ. There are 16 residues in the CDR3.